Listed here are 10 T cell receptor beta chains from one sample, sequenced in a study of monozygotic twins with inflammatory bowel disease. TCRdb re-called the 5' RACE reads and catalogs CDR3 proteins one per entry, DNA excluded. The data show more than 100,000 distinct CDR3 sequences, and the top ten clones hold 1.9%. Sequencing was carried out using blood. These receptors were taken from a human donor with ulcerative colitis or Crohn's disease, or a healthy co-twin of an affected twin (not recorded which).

The CDR3 sequence is CAISERALSSYNEQFF. The chain joins TRBV10-3 to TRBJ2-1. Per germline, CDR1 ENHRY and CDR2 SYGVKD. The CDR3 covers 16 residues.

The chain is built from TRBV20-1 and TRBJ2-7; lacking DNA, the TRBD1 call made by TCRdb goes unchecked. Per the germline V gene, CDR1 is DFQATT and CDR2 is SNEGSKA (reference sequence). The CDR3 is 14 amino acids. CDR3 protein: CSAEDRVVRDEPYF.

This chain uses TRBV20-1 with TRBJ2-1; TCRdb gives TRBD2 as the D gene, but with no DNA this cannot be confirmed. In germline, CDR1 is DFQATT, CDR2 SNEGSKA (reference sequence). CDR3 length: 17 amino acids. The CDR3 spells CSATPLAGDRGGHEQFF.

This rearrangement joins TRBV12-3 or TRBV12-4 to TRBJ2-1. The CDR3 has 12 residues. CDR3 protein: CASSPTSNEQFF.

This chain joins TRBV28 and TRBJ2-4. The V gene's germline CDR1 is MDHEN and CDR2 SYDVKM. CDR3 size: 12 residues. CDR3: CASSPYGNIQYF.

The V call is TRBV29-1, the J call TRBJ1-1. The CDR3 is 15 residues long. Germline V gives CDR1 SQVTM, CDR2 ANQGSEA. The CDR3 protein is CSVEDRAGLNTEAFF.

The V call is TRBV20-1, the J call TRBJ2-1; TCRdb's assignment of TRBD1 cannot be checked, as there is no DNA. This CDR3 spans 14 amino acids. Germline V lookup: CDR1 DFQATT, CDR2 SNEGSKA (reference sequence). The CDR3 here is CSAETGGRHNEQFF.

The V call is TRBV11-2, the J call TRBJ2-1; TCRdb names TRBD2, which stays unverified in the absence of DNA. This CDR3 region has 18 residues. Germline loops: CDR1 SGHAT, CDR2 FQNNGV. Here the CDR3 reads CASSLFGLLGGGGYEQFF.

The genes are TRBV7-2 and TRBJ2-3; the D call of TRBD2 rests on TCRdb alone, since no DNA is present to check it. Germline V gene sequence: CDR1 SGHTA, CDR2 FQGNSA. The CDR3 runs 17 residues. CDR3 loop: CASREPGLSTSTDTQYF.

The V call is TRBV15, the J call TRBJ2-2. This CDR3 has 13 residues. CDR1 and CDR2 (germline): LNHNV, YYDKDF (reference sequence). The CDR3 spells CATSRETLDGLFF.